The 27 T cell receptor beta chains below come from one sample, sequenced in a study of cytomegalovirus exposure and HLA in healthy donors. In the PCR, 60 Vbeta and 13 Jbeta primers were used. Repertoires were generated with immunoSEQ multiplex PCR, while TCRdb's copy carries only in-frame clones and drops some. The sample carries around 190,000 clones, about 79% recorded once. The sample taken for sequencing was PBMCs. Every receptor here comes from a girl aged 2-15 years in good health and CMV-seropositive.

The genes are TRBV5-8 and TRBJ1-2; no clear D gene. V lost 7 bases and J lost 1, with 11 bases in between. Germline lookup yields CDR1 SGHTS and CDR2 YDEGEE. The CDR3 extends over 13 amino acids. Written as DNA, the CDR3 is TGTGCCAGCGCCGGCGGGTTTAACTATGGCTACACCTTC. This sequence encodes CASAGGFNYGYTF.

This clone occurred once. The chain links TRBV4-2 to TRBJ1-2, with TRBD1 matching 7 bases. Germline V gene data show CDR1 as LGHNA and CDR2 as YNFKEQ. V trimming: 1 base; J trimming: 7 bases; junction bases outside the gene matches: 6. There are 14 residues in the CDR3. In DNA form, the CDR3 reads TGTGCCAGCAGCCAAGTTCAGGGGGAAGCTGGCTACACCTTC. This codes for CASSQVQGEAGYTF.

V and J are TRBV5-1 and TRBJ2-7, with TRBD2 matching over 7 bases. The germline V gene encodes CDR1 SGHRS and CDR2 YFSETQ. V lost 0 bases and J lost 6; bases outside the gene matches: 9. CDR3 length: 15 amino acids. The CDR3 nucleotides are TGCGCCAGCAGCTTGGAGGCTAGCGGCTTTTGCGAGCAGTACTTC. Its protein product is CASSLEASGFCEQYF.

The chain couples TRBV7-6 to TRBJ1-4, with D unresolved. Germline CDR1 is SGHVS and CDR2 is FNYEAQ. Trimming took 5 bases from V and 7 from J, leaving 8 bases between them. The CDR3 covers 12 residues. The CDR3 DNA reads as TGTGCCAGCAGCGGCAGATCTGAAAAACTGTTTTTT. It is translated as CASSGRSEKLFF.

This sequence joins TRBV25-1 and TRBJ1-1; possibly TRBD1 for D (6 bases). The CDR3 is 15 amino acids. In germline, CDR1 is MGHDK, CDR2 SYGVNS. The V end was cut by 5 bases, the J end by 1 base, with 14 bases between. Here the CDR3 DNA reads TGTGCCAGCAGTTTAGAGGGGGGGAGGAACACTGAAGCTTTCTTT. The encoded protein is CASSLEGGRNTEAFF.

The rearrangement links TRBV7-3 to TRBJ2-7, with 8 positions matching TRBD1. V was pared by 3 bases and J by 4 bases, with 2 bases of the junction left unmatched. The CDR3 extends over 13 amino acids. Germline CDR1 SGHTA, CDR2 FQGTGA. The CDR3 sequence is CASSFRGPYEQYF. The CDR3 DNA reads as TGTGCCAGCAGCTTCAGGGGGCCGTACGAGCAGTACTTC.

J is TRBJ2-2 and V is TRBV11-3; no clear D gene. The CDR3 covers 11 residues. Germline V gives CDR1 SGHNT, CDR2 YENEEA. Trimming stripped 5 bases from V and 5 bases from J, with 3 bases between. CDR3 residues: CASSQTGELFF. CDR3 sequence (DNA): TGTGCCAGCAGCCAAACCGGGGAGCTGTTTTTT. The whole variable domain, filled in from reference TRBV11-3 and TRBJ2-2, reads EAGVVQSPRYKIIEKKQPVAFWCNPISGHNTLYWYLQNLGQGPELLIRYENEEAVDDSQLPKDRFSAERLKGVDSTLKIQPAELGDSAVYLCASSQTGELFFGEGSRLTVL.

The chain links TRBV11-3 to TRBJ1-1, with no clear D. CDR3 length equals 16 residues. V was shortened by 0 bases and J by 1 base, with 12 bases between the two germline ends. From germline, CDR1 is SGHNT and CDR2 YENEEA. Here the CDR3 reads CASSLEGWAGNTEAFF. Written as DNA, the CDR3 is TGTGCCAGCAGCTTAGAGGGCTGGGCTGGGAACACTGAAGCTTTCTTT.

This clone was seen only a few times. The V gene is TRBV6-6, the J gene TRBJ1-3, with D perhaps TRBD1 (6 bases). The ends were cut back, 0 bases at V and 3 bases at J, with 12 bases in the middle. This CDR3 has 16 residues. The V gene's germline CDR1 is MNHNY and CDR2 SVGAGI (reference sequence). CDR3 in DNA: TGTGCCAGCAGTTACTCGACGGGGGGCAATGGAAACACCATATATTTT. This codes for CASSYSTGGNGNTIYF.

The CDR3 DNA is TGTGCCAGCAGTGGTATTTTTGGGACAGGCCTAGCGGGAGAGGCCTACGAGCAGTACTTC. The encoded protein is CASSGIFGTGLAGEAYEQYF. The rearrangement uses TRBV28 and TRBJ2-7; 10 nucleotides match TRBD2. The CDR3 is made up of 20 amino acids. CDR1 is MDHEN, CDR2 SYDVKM, per germline. Trimming removed 5 bases from V and 2 bases from J; junction bases left unmatched: 21.

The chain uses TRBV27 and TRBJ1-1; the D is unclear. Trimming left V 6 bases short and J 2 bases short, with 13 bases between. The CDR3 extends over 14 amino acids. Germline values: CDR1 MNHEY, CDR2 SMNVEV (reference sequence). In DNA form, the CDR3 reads TGTGCCAGCAGCCGGAGGGTGAGAAACACTGAAGCTTTCTTT. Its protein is CASSRRVRNTEAFF.

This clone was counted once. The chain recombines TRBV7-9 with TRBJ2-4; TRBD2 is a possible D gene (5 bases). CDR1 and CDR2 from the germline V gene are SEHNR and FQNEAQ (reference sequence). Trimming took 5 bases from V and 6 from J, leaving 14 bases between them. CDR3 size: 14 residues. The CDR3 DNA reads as TGTGCCAGCAGCACCCTGACGGGAATAAACATTCAGTACTTC. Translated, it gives CASSTLTGINIQYF.

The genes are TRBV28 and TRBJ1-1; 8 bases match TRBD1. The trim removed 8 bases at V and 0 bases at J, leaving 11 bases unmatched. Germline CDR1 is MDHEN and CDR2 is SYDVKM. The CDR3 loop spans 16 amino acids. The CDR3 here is CASPGTGPHMNTEAFF. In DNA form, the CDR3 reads TGTGCCAGCCCAGGGACAGGCCCTCACATGAACACTGAAGCTTTCTTT.

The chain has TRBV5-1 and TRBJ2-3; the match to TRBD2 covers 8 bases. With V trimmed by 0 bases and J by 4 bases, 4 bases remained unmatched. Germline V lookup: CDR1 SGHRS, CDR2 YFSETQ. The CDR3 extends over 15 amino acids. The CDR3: CASSLDGGDPDTQYF. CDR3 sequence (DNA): TGCGCCAGCAGCTTGGACGGGGGGGACCCAGATACGCAGTATTTT.

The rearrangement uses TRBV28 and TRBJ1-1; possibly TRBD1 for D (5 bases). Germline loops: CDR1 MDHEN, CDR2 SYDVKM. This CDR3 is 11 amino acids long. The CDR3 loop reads CAVSGVAEAFF. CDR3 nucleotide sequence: TGTGCTGTGTCGGGGGTGGCTGAAGCTTTCTTT.

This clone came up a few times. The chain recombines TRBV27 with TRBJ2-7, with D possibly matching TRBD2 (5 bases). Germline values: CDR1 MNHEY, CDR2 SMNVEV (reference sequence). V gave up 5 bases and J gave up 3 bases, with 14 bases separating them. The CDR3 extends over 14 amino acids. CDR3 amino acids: CASSAWGANYEQYF. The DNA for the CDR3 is TGTGCCAGCAGTGCTTGGGGAGCAAACTACGAGCAGTACTTC.

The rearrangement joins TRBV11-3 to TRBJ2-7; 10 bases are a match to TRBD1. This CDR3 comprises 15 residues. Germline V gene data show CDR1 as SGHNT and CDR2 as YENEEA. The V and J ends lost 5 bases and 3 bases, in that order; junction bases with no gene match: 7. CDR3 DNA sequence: TGTGCCAGCAGCCCGGGACAGGGGAGTCTCTACGAGCAGTACTTC. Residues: CASSPGQGSLYEQYF.

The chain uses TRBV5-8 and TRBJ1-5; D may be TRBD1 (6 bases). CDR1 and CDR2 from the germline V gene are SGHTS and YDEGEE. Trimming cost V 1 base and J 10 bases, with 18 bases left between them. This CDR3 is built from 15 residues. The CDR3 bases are TGTGCCAGCAGCTTGATTAGACAGGCGGTCTTTCCCCAGCATTTT. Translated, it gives CASSLIRQAVFPQHF.

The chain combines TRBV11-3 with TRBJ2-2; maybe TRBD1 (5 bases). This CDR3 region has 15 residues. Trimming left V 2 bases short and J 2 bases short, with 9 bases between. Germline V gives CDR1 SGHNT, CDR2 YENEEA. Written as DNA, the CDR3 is TGTGCCAGCAGCTTATATCAGGGAAACACCGGGGAGCTGTTTTTT. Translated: CASSLYQGNTGELFF.

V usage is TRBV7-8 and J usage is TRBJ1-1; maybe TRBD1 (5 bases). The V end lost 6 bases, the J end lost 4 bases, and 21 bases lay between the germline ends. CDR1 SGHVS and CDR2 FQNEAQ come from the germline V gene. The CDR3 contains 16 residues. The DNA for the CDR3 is TGTGCCAGCAGATCAGCGGGTTACGAGGGGAGCACTGAAGCTTTCTTT. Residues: CASRSAGYEGSTEAFF.

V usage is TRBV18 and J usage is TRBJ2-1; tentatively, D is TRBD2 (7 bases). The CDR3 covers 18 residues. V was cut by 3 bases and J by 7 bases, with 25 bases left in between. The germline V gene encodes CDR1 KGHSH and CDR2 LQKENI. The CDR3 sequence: CASSPSLWEGGHWNEQFF. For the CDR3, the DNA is TGTGCCAGCTCACCGTCTCTCTGGGAGGGGGGGCACTGGAATGAGCAGTTCTTC.

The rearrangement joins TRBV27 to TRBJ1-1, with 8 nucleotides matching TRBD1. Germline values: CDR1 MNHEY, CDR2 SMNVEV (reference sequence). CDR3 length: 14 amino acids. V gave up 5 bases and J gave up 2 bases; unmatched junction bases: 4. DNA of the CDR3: TGTGCCAGCAGTCCCGGACAGGGAAACACTGAAGCTTTCTTT. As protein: CASSPGQGNTEAFF.

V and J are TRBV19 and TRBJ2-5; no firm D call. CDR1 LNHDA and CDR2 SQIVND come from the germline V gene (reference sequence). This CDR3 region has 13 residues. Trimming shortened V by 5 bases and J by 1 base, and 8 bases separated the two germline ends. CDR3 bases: TGTGCCAGTAGTCTGCGGCCCCAAGAGACCCAGTACTTC. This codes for CASSLRPQETQYF.

CDR3 region: CASSPRTGTAYEQYF. In DNA form, the CDR3 reads TGCGCCAGCAGCCCCAGGACAGGGACAGCCTACGAGCAGTACTTC. The chain employs TRBV5-1 and TRBJ2-7; 8 nucleotides align to TRBD1. Losses at the gene ends were 4 bases for V and 2 bases for J; bases not matched to a gene: 8. Germline lookup yields CDR1 SGHRS and CDR2 YFSETQ. The CDR3 length is 15 residues.

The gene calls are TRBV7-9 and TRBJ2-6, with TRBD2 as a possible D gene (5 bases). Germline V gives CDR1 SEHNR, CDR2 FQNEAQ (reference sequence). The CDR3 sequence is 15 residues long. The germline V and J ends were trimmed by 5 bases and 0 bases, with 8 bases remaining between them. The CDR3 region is CASSPRDSGANVLTF. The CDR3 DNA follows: TGTGCCAGCAGCCCACGGGACTCTGGGGCCAACGTCCTGACTTTC.

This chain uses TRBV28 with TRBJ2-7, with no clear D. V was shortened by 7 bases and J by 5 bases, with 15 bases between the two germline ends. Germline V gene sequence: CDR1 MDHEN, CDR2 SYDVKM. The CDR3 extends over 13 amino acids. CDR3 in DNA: TGTGCCAGCAAACGATTTGTTAGCCACGAGCAGTACTTC. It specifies CASKRFVSHEQYF.

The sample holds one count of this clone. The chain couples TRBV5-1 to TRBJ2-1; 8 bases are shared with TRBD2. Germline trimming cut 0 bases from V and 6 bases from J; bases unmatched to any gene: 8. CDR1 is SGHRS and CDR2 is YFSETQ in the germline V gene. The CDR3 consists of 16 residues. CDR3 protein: CASSLVGGLGSNEQFF. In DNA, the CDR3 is TGCGCCAGCAGCTTGGTAGGGGGACTAGGGTCCAATGAGCAGTTCTTC.